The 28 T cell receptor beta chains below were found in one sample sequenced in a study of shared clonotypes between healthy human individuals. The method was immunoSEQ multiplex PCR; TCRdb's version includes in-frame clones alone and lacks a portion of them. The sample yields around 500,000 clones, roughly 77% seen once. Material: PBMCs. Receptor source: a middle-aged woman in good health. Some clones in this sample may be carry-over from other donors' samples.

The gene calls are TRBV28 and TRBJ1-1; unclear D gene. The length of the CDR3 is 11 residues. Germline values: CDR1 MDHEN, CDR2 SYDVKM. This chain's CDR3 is CVSSENTEAFF. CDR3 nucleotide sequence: TGTGTCTCCTCGGAGAACACTGAAGCTTTCTTT. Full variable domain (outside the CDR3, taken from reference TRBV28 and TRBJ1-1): DVKVTQSSRYLVKRTGEKVFLECVQDMDHENMFWYRQDPGLGLRLIYFSYDVKMKEKGDIPEGYSVSREKKERFSLILESASTNQTSMYLCVSSENTEAFFGQGTRLTVV.

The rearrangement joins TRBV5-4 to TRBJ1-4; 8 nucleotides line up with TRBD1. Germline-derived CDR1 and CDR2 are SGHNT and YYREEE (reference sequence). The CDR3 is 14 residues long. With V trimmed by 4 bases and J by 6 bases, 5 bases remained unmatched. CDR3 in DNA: TGTGCCAGCAGCGGCCCGGACAGGGATGAAAAACTGTTTTTT. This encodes CASSGPDRDEKLFF.

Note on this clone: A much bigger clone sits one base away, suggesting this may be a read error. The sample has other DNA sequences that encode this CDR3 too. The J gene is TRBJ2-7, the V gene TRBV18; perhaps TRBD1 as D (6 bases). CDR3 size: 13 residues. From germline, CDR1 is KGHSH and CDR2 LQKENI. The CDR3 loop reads CASSPPGAYEQYF. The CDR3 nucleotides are TGTGCCAGCTCACCACCGGGGGCCTACGAACAGTACTTC.

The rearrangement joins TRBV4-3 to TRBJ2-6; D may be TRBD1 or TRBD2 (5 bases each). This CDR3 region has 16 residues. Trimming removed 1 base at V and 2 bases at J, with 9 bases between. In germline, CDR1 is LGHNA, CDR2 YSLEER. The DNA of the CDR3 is TGCGCCAGCAGCCAAGTAGTGGGGGCTGGGGCCAACGTCCTGACTTTC. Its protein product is CASSQVVGAGANVLTF.

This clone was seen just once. The CDR3 reads CASNARARGETQYF. As DNA, the CDR3 is TGTGCCAGCAACGCAAGGGCGAGAGGGGAGACCCAGTACTTC. J is TRBJ2-5 and V is TRBV28; D is perhaps TRBD2 (5 bases). Looked up from germline, CDR1 is MDHEN and CDR2 is SYDVKM. Trimming removed 7 bases from V and 5 bases from J, with 17 bases in between. The CDR3 is made up of 14 amino acids.

CDR3 sequence reads: CASSKDGYGYTF. CDR3 sequence (DNA): TGTGCCAGCAGCAAGGACGGGTATGGCTACACCTTC. The chain is built from TRBV5-4 and TRBJ1-2; D call uncertain. Germline V gene sequence: CDR1 SGHNT, CDR2 YYREEE (reference sequence). The CDR3 contains 12 residues. With 4 bases removed from V and 5 bases from J, the gap between germline ends came to 9 bases. The whole variable domain, remainder taken from reference TRBV5-4 and TRBJ1-2, is ETGVTQSPTHLIKTRGQQVTLRCSSQSGHNTVSWYQQALGQGPQFIFQYYREEENGRGNFPPRFSGLQFPNYSSELNVNALELDDSALYLCASSKDGYGYTFGSGTRLTVV.

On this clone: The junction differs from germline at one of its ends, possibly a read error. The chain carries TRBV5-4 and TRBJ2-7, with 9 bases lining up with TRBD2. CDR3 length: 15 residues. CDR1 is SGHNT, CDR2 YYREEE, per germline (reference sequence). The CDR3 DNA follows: TGTGCCAGCAGCGAGGGACTAGCACAGGGTTACGGGCAGTACTTC. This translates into CASSEGLAQGYGQYF.

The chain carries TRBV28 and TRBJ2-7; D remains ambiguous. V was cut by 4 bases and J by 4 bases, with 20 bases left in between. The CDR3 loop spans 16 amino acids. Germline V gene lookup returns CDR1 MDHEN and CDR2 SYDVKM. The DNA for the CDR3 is TGTGCCAGCAGTTCCGTCCCAGGTGGGGTGGGGTACGAGCAGTACTTC. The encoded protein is CASSSVPGGVGYEQYF.

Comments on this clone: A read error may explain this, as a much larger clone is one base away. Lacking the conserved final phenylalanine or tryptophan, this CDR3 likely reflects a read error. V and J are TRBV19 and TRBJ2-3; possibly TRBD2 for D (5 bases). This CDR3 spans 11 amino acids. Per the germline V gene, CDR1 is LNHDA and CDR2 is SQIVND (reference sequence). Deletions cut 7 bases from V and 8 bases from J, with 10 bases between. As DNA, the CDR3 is TGTGCCAGTACAGAGCGGTCTACGCAGTATCTT. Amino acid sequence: CASTERSTQYL.

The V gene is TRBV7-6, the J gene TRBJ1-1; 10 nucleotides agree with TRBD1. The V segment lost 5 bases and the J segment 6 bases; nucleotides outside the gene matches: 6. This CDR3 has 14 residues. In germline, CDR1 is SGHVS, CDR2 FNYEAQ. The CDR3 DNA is TGTGCCAGCAGCAACTCGGACAGGGGGTCTGAAGCTTTCTTT. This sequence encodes CASSNSDRGSEAFF.

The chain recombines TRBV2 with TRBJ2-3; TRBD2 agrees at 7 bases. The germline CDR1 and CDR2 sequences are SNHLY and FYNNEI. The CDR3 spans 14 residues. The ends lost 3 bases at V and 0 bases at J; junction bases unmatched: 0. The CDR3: CASSETSSTDTQYF. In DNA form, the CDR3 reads TGTGCCAGCAGTGAGACTAGCAGCACAGATACGCAGTATTTT.

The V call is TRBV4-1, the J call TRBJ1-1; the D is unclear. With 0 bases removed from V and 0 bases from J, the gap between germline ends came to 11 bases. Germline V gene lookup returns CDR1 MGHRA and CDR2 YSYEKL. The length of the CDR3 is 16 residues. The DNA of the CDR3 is TGCGCCAGCAGCCAAGATATGGGTTTGATGAACACTGAAGCTTTCTTT. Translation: CASSQDMGLMNTEAFF.

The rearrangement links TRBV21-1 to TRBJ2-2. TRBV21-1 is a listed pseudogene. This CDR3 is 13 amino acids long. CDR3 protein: CASSKAVTGELFF. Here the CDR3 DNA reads TGTGCCAGCAGCAAAGCTGTCACCGGGGAGCTGTTTTTT.

In DNA form, the CDR3 reads TGTGCCAGCAGCTGGCCGCCGACAGCGGGCACCGGGGAGCTGTTTTTT. Translation: CASSWPPTAGTGELFF. The chain carries TRBV7-2 and TRBJ2-2; tentatively, D is TRBD2 (6 bases). V was trimmed by 4 bases and J by 4 bases, leaving 16 bases between them. CDR3 length equals 16 residues. The germline CDR1 and CDR2 sequences are SGHTA and FQGNSA.

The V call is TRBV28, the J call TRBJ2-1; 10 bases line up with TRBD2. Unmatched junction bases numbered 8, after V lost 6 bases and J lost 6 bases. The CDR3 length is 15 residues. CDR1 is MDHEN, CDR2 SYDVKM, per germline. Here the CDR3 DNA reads TGTGCCAGCAGCATCTGGCTAGCGGGAGCCAATGAGCAGTTCTTC. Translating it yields CASSIWLAGANEQFF.

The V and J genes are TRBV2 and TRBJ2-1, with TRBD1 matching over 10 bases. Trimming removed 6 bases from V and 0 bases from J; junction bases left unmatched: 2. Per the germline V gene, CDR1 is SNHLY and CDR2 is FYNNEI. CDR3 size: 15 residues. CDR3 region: CASSDRGRSYNEQFF. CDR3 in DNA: TGTGCCAGCAGCGACAGGGGGCGCTCCTACAATGAGCAGTTCTTC.

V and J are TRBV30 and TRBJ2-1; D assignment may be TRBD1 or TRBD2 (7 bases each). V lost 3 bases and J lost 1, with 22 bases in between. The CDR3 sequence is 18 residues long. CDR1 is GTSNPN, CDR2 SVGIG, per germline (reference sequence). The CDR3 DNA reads TGTGCCTGGAGCAGGGGGAGACTAGCAGTAGGGTCCTACAATGAGCAGTTCTTC. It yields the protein CAWSRGRLAVGSYNEQFF.

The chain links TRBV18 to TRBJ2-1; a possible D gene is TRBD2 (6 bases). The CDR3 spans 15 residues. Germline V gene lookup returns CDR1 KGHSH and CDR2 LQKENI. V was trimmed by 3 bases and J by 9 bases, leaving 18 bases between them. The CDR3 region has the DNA TGTGCCAGCTCACCGGGGAGACTAGAACGAGGTGAGCAGTTCTTC. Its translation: CASSPGRLERGEQFF.

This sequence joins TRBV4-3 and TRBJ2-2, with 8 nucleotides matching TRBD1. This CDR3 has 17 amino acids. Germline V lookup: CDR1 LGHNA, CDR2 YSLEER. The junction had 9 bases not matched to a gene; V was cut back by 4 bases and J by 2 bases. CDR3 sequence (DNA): TGCGCCAGCAGCCGAGCCGGGACAGGAAGAAACACCGGGGAGCTGTTTTTT. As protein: CASSRAGTGRNTGELFF.

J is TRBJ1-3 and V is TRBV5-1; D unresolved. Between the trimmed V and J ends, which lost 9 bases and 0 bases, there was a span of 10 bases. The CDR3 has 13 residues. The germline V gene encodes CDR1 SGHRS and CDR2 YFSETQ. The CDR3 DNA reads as TGCGCCACGAAAGAAAACTCTGGAAACACCATATATTTT. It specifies CATKENSGNTIYF.

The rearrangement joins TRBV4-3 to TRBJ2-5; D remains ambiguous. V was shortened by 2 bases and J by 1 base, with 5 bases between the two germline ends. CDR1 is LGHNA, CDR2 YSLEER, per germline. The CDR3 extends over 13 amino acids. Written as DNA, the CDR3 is TGCGCCAGCAGCCAATCAGGCCAAGAGACCCAGTACTTC. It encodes CASSQSGQETQYF.

CDR3 nucleotide sequence: TGTGCCAGCAGCTCCAGACTAGCGGGAGATTTAGATACGCAGTATTTT. This gives the protein CASSSRLAGDLDTQYF. The V gene is TRBV9, the J gene TRBJ2-3, with TRBD2 identical over 12 bases. Per germline, CDR1 SGDLS and CDR2 YYNGEE. The CDR3 is made up of 16 amino acids. Trimming cost V 4 bases and J 5 bases; bases outside gene matches: 8.

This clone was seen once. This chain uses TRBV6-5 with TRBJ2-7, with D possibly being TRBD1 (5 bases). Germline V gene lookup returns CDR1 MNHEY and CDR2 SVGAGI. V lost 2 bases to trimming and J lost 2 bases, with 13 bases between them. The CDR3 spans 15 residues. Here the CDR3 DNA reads TGTGCCAGCAGTTACGGTTTAGGGGCGACCTACGAGCAGTACTTC. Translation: CASSYGLGATYEQYF.

CDR3 region: CAWSVQGRGKDQPQHF. DNA for the CDR3: TGTGCCTGGAGTGTTCAGGGCAGGGGTAAAGATCAGCCCCAGCATTTT. The V call is TRBV30, the J call TRBJ1-5; D is perhaps TRBD1 (6 bases). The V gene lost 0 bases and the J gene lost 5 bases, with 17 bases spanning the gap. The CDR3 extends over 16 amino acids. Germline V gene lookup returns CDR1 GTSNPN and CDR2 SVGIG (reference sequence).

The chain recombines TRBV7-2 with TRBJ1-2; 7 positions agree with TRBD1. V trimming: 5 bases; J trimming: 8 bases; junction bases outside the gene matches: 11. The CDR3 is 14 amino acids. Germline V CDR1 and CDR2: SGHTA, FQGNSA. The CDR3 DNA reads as TGTGCCAGCAGCCCCCAGGGGGGGGCGGGAGGCTACACCTTC. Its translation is CASSPQGGAGGYTF. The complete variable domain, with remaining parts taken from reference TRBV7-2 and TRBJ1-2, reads GAGVSQSPSNKVTEKGKDVELRCDPISGHTALYWYRQSLGQGLEFLIYFQGNSAPDKSGLPSDRFSAERTGGSVSTLTIQRTQQEDSAVYLCASSPQGGAGGYTFGSGTRLTVV.

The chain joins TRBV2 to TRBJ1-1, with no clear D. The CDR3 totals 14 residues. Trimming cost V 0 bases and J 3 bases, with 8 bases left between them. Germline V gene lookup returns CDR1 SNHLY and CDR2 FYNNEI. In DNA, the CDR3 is TGTGCCAGCAGTGAAGCTCGGGCCGACACTGAAGCTTTCTTT. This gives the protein CASSEARADTEAFF.

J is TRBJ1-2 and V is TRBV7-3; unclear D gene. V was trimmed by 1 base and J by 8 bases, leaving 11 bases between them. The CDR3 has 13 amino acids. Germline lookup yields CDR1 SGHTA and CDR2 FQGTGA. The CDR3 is CASSLSRLSGYTF. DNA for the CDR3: TGTGCCAGCAGCTTAAGCCGGCTAAGCGGCTACACCTTC.

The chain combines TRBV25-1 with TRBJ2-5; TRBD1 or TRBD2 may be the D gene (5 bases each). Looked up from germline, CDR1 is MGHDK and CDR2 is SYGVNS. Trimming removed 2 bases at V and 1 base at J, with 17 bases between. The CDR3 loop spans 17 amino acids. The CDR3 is CASSEGSSGDPQETQYF. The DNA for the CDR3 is TGTGCCAGCAGTGAAGGAAGCTCTGGGGACCCCCAAGAGACCCAGTACTTC.